One and the same sample provided the 12 T cell receptor beta chains below, sequenced in a study of shared clonotypes between healthy human individuals. Assay used: immunoSEQ multiplex PCR; TCRdb lists only in-frame clones, some missing. The sample has 2,500,000 or so clones, over 85% seen once. Sequencing was carried out using naive CD4+ T cells from PBMCs. Subset denoted: CD45RA+ positively selected. Receptors were obtained from a man aged 18 to 35 in good health. Some clones in this sample may be carry-over from other donors' samples.

CDR3 sequence (DNA): TGTGCCAGCAGTTTCCGGAACGGGGGACGGGGCTACACCTTC. It yields the protein CASSFRNGGRGYTF. The genes are TRBV27 and TRBJ1-2; possibly TRBD1 for D (5 bases). Per germline, CDR1 MNHEY and CDR2 SMNVEV (reference sequence). The CDR3 is 14 amino acids. Trimming took off 3 bases at V and 8 bases at J, with 16 bases between the two ends.

The rearrangement uses TRBV28 and TRBJ2-5; a weak D match, TRBD2 (5 bases). This CDR3 spans 14 amino acids. Germline CDR1 is MDHEN and CDR2 is SYDVKM. The V and J ends lost 3 bases and 4 bases respectively, with 12 bases between them. The DNA for the CDR3 is TGTGCCAGCAGTTTGCTAGCCACACTAGAGACCCAGTACTTC. It translates to CASSLLATLETQYF.

In the case of this clone: At the DNA level, this CDR3 is encoded by other sequences in the same sample as well. This sequence joins TRBV9 and TRBJ2-1; 9 nucleotides match TRBD2. The CDR3 is 15 residues long. Germline loops: CDR1 SGDLS, CDR2 YYNGEE. Trimming took 3 bases from V and 4 from J; bases not matched to a gene: 5. CDR3 amino acids: CASSAGLAGYNEQFF. The CDR3 bases are TGTGCCAGCAGCGCAGGTCTAGCGGGGTACAATGAGCAGTTCTTC.

The chain has TRBV28 and TRBJ1-2; D uncertain. The CDR3 sequence is 15 residues long. The ends were cut back, 6 bases at V and 4 bases at J, with 18 bases in the middle. CDR1 is MDHEN and CDR2 is SYDVKM in the germline V gene. The CDR3 loop is CASSPVDRTAYGYTF. The DNA of the CDR3 is TGTGCCAGCAGCCCTGTCGATCGGACGGCCTATGGCTACACCTTC.

This rearrangement joins TRBV6-1 to TRBJ1-1; no firm D call. The CDR3 totals 13 residues. V gave up 6 bases and J gave up 0 bases, with 8 bases separating them. Germline lookup yields CDR1 MNHNS and CDR2 SASEGT. The CDR3: CASRSTLNTEAFF. CDR3 coding DNA: TGTGCCAGCAGGTCCACCTTGAACACTGAAGCTTTCTTT.

This clone is a singleton in its sample. The J gene is TRBJ2-1, the V gene TRBV6-1; 7 bases are a match to TRBD2. This CDR3 region has 14 residues. Germline trimming cut 6 bases from V and 3 bases from J; bases unmatched to any gene: 5. Germline CDR1 and CDR2: MNHNS and SASEGT. CDR3 coding DNA: TGTGCCAGCAGCCAGGGAGGGAGCTACAATGAGCAGTTCTTC. This codes for CASSQGGSYNEQFF.

The V and J genes are TRBV4-3 and TRBJ1-4, with D possibly TRBD1 on 6 matching bases. CDR1 is LGHNA and CDR2 is YSLEER in the germline V gene. The V end was cut by 0 bases, the J end by 4 bases, with 24 bases between. This CDR3 contains 20 residues. The CDR3 DNA reads as TGCGCCAGCAGCCAAGATTATTGGGGGCTCATCGGAACTTTTAATGAAAAACTGTTTTTT. This translates into CASSQDYWGLIGTFNEKLFF.

The chain links TRBV10-3 to TRBJ2-5; D possibly uses TRBD1 or TRBD2 (6 bases each). Germline V gene data show CDR1 as ENHRY and CDR2 as SYGVKD. This CDR3 contains 16 residues. V was cut by 6 bases and J by 4 bases, with 21 bases left in between. The CDR3, as DNA: TGTGCCATCAGCCAAACCGGAGGGGGGTCGGGAGAGACCCAGTACTTC. Encoded protein: CAISQTGGGSGETQYF.

This clone was counted only a few times. The chain combines TRBV6-1 with TRBJ1-4, with a tentative D call TRBD1 (5 bases). Trimming shortened V by 4 bases and J by 10 bases, and 19 bases separated the two germline ends. This CDR3 is built from 15 residues. The germline CDR1 and CDR2 sequences are MNHNS and SASEGT. CDR3 sequence reads: CASSALSGSGGKLFF. Here the CDR3 DNA reads TGTGCCAGCAGTGCGTTGTCAGGGTCGGGGGGAAAACTGTTTTTT.

The chain joins TRBV19 to TRBJ2-4; D not resolved. Germline loops: CDR1 LNHDA, CDR2 SQIVND (reference sequence). V lost 0 bases, J lost 0 bases, and 15 bases lay in between. The CDR3 has 18 residues. CDR3 region: CASSIEYIDALAKNIQYF. For the CDR3, the DNA is TGTGCCAGTAGTATAGAGTATATAGATGCCTTAGCCAAAAACATTCAGTACTTC.

This chain links TRBV27 with TRBJ2-1; a weak D match, TRBD2 (7 bases). The CDR3 covers 14 residues. V was shortened by 7 bases and J by 9 bases, with 19 bases between the two germline ends. The germline gives CDR1 MNHEY, CDR2 SMNVEV (reference sequence). The CDR3 sequence is CASTSSGQRSEQFF. The DNA of the CDR3 is TGTGCCAGCACCTCTAGCGGACAGCGATCTGAGCAGTTCTTC.

Concerning this clone: Other DNA sequences within the sample encode an identical CDR3. The chain recombines TRBV7-9 with TRBJ2-5; 9 bases align to TRBD1. The CDR3 totals 14 residues. The V gene's germline CDR1 is SEHNR and CDR2 FQNEAQ (reference sequence). V dropped 5 bases and J dropped 3; count of bases not matched to a gene: 4. The CDR3 reads CASSRGQGKETQYF. CDR3 in DNA: TGTGCCAGCAGCCGGGGACAGGGAAAAGAGACCCAGTACTTC.